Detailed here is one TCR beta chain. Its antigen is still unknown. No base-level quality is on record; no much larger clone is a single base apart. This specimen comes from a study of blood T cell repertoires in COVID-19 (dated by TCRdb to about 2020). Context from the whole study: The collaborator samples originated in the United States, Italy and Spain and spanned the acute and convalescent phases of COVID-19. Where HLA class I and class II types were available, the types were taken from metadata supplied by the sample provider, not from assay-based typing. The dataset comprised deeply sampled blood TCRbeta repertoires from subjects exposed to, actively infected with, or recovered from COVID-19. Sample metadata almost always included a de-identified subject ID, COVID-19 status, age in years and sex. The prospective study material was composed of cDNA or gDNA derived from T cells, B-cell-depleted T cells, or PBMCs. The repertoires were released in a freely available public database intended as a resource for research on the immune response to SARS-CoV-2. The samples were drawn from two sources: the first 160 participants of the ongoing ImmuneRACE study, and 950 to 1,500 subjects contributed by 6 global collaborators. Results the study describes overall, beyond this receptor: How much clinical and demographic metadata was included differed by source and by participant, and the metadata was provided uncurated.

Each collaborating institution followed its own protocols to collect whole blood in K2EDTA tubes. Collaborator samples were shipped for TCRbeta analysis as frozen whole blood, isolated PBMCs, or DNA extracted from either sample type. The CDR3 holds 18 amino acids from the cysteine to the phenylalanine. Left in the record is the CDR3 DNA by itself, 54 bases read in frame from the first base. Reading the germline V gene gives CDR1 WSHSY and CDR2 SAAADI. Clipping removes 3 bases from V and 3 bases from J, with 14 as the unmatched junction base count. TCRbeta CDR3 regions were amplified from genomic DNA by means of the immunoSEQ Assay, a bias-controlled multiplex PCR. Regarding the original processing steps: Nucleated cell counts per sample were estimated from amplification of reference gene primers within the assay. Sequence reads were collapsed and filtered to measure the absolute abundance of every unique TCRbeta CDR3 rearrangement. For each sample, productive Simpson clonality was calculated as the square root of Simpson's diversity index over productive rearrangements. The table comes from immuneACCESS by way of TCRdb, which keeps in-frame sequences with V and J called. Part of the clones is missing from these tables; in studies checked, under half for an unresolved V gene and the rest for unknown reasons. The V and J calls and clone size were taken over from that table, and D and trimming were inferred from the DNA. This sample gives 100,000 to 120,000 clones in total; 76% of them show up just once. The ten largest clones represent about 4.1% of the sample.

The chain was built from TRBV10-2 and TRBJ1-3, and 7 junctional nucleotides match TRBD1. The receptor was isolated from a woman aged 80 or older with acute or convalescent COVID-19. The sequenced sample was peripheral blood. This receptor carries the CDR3 CASSENPRNRGSGNTIYF. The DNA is TGCGCCAGCAGTGAAAATCCCCGAAACAGGGGAAGTGGAAACACCATATATTTT.